The next 24 T cell receptor beta chains were all read from a single sample in a study of T cell clonotyping in hematopoietic cell transplantation. Measured with immunoSEQ multiplex PCR; TCRdb has only the in-frame clones, and not every one. This sample carries about 45,000 clones, 85% to 95% of them seen once, and the ten largest clones take roughly 0.82%. Input material: peripheral blood mononuclear cells. The receptors here all came from a woman between 45 and 65 years old in good health. Some clones in this sample may be carry-over from other donors' samples.

The chain recombines TRBV19 with TRBJ2-7, with D possibly being TRBD1 (5 bases). This CDR3 comprises 15 residues. CDR1 and CDR2 from the germline V gene are LNHDA and SQIVND (reference sequence). The V and J ends lost 5 bases and 3 bases respectively, with 17 bases between them. The CDR3 spells CASSAQGPLGYEQYF. CDR3 DNA sequence: TGTGCCAGTAGTGCCCAGGGCCCCCTCGGCTACGAGCAGTACTTC.

This chain uses TRBV5-1 with TRBJ2-7, with D maybe TRBD1 (6 bases). The V end was cut by 6 bases, the J end by 0 bases, with 13 bases between. Germline CDR1 and CDR2: SGHRS and YFSETQ. The CDR3 loop spans 14 amino acids. The CDR3: CASTLDRFSYEQYF. In nucleotides, the CDR3 is TGCGCCAGCACCCTAGACAGGTTCTCCTACGAGCAGTACTTC.

The chain carries TRBV7-2 and TRBJ1-2; D perhaps matches TRBD1 (5 bases). This CDR3 comprises 14 residues. Per germline, CDR1 SGHTA and CDR2 FQGNSA. V was clipped by 3 bases and J by 0 bases, with 8 bases between them. The CDR3 region is CASSFDRANYGYTF. CDR3 coding DNA: TGTGCCAGCAGCTTTGACAGAGCTAACTATGGCTACACCTTC.

The rearrangement joins TRBV21-1 to TRBJ1-2; TRBD1, the D gene given by the table, was not confirmed from the DNA. TRBV21-1 is labeled a pseudogene. This CDR3 contains 15 residues. The CDR3 DNA is TGTGCCAGCAGCAAAGAACAGGGGGGGTACTATGGCTACACCTTC. It yields the protein CASSKEQGGYYGYTF.

The chain couples TRBV6-1 to TRBJ1-6; D not certain. This CDR3 spans 15 amino acids. CDR1 is MNHNS and CDR2 is SASEGT in the germline V gene. With 4 bases removed from V and 8 bases from J, the gap between germline ends came to 15 bases. The CDR3 loop is CASSGSALEYSPLHF. CDR3 DNA: TGTGCCAGCAGTGGGTCGGCCCTCGAGTATTCACCCCTCCACTTT.

The chain recombines TRBV5-1 with TRBJ1-3; D ambiguous. This CDR3 is built from 13 residues. V lost 6 bases to trimming and J lost 3 bases, with 10 bases between them. Germline assignment: CDR1 SGHRS and CDR2 YFSETQ. As DNA, the CDR3 is TGCGCCAGCACCGAGACTATTGGAAACACCATATATTTT. Protein product: CASTETIGNTIYF.

The gene calls are TRBV13 and TRBJ1-2; D may be TRBD1 (6 bases). V was trimmed by 6 bases and J by 4 bases, leaving 12 bases between them. Per germline, CDR1 PRHDT and CDR2 FYEKMQ (reference sequence). The CDR3 totals 13 residues. The CDR3 spells CASSPRQVYGYTF. In nucleotides, the CDR3 is TGTGCCAGCAGTCCCAGACAGGTCTATGGCTACACCTTC. The whole variable domain, remainder taken from reference TRBV13 and TRBJ1-2, is AAGVIQSPRHLIKEKRETATLKCYPIPRHDTVYWYQQGPGQDPQFLISFYEKMQSDKGSIPDRFSAQQFSDYHSELNMSSLELGDSALYFCASSPRQVYGYTFGSGTRLTVV.

The V call is TRBV5-1, the J call TRBJ2-3; 7 bases match TRBD2. The CDR3 runs to 14 residues. CDR1 is SGHRS, CDR2 YFSETQ, per germline. Unmatched junction bases numbered 3, after V lost 1 base and J lost 4 bases. The CDR3 nucleotides are TGCGCCAGCAGCTTGTCTGGACTAGCAGATACGCAGTATTTT. This sequence encodes CASSLSGLADTQYF.

The V and J genes are TRBV11-3 and TRBJ2-5, with TRBD2 matching 9 bases. The CDR3 loop spans 14 amino acids. Looked up from germline, CDR1 is SGHNT and CDR2 is YENEEA. V trimming: 6 bases; J trimming: 1 base; junction bases outside the gene matches: 3. The CDR3 sequence is CASSLRGGQETQYF. For the CDR3, the DNA is TGTGCCAGCAGTCTGCGGGGGGGCCAAGAGACCCAGTACTTC.

The gene calls are TRBV6-5 and TRBJ1-6, with 8 bases that match TRBD1. The trim removed 6 bases at V and 10 bases at J, leaving 11 bases unmatched. The germline CDR1 and CDR2 sequences are MNHEY and SVGAGI. The CDR3 has 15 amino acids. The CDR3 loop is CASRPPTGEESPLHF. Here the CDR3 DNA reads TGTGCCAGCAGACCGCCGACAGGGGAGGAATCACCCCTCCACTTT.

The CDR3 nucleotides are TGTGCCAGCAGCTTAAGGAAGAGAGACACTGAAGCTTTCTTT. Its protein is CASSLRKRDTEAFF. The chain has TRBV7-9 and TRBJ1-1; no firm D call. The ends were cut back, 2 bases at V and 3 bases at J, with 10 bases in the middle. This CDR3 contains 14 residues. Germline CDR1 reads SEHNR; CDR2 reads FQNEAQ (reference sequence).

The chain links TRBV28 to TRBJ1-3, with TRBD1 as a possible D gene (5 bases). This CDR3 comprises 16 residues. CDR1 and CDR2 from the germline V gene are MDHEN and SYDVKM. Trimming removed 6 bases at V and 0 bases at J, with 15 bases between. CDR3 DNA sequence: TGTGCCAGCAGAACCAGGGTTTTCCACTCTGGAAACACCATATATTTT. Translation: CASRTRVFHSGNTIYF.

This clone was found a few times. The chain employs TRBV6-5 and TRBJ2-2; weak D call: TRBD2 (5 bases). CDR1 and CDR2 (germline): MNHEY, SVGAGI. The V end was cut by 7 bases, the J end by 5 bases, with 14 bases between. The CDR3 spans 14 residues. The CDR3: CASTKTRLTGELFF. CDR3 nucleotides: TGTGCCAGCACTAAGACAAGACTAACCGGGGAGCTGTTTTTT.

V gene TRBV21-1 combines with J gene TRBJ1-2; TRBD1 is the table's D call, not checked against the DNA. TRBV21-1 is deemed a pseudogene. The CDR3 has 18 amino acids. Written as DNA, the CDR3 is TGTGCCAGCAGCCGGACAGGGCAAAACGCAGCCATCCACTATGGCTACACCTTC. This sequence encodes CASSRTGQNAAIHYGYTF.

The chain employs TRBV27 and TRBJ2-7; D unclear. CDR3 size: 14 residues. The germline V and J ends were trimmed by 6 bases and 2 bases, with 14 bases remaining between them. CDR1 MNHEY and CDR2 SMNVEV come from the germline V gene (reference sequence). The CDR3 sequence: CASRMTRSTYEQYF. In nucleotides, the CDR3 is TGTGCCAGCAGAATGACTCGGAGTACCTACGAGCAGTACTTC.

This clone was found once. The V call is TRBV4-2, the J call TRBJ2-7, with a tentative D call TRBD1 (5 bases). The CDR3 contains 13 residues. Germline values: CDR1 LGHNA, CDR2 YNFKEQ. The germline V and J ends were trimmed by 4 bases and 7 bases, with 14 bases remaining between them. CDR3 sequence: CASSPSPRQEQYF. Written as DNA, the CDR3 is TGTGCCAGCAGCCCCTCTCCTAGACAGGAGCAGTACTTC.

The chain couples TRBV6-6 to TRBJ1-6, with D perhaps matching TRBD1 (5 bases). The V gene lost 4 bases and the J gene lost 6 bases, with 13 bases spanning the gap. This CDR3 has 15 amino acids. Germline values: CDR1 MNHNY, CDR2 SVGAGI (reference sequence). This chain's CDR3 is CASSSLQASNSPLHF. DNA of the CDR3: TGTGCCAGCAGTTCATTACAGGCCTCTAATTCACCCCTCCACTTT.

The chain has TRBV5-6 and TRBJ2-3; D gene ambiguous. Trimming stripped 0 bases from V and 0 bases from J, with 8 bases between. Germline V gene sequence: CDR1 SGHDT, CDR2 YYEEEE. CDR3 length: 15 amino acids. This chain's CDR3 is CASSLEETSTDTQYF. Here the CDR3 DNA reads TGTGCCAGCAGCTTGGAAGAAACTAGCACAGATACGCAGTATTTT.

The chain links TRBV7-2 to TRBJ1-1; TRBD1 is a possible D gene (5 bases). Germline V gene lookup returns CDR1 SGHTA and CDR2 FQGNSA. Trimming left V 5 bases short and J 10 bases short, with 17 bases between. This CDR3 is built from 13 residues. The CDR3 nucleotides read TGTGCCAGCAGCCTCCCCGGGGCAAGTCGAGCTTTCTTT. This sequence encodes CASSLPGASRAFF. Looking up the rest from reference TRBV7-2 and TRBJ1-1 gives the full variable domain: GAGVSQSPSNKVTEKGKDVELRCDPISGHTALYWYRQSLGQGLEFLIYFQGNSAPDKSGLPSDRFSAERTGGSVSTLTIQRTQQEDSAVYLCASSLPGASRAFFGQGTRLTVV.

The chain joins TRBV11-2 to TRBJ1-6; D is unresolved. Trimming took 6 bases from V and 3 from J, leaving 3 bases between them. The CDR3 is 12 amino acids. The germline V gene encodes CDR1 SGHAT and CDR2 FQNNGV. CDR3 nucleotides: TGTGCCAGCAGGAACTATAATTCACCCCTCCACTTT. As protein: CASRNYNSPLHF.

This clone has just one count. The chain uses TRBV10-3 and TRBJ2-3; D is unresolved. V lost 4 bases to trimming and J lost 0 bases, with 11 bases between them. The germline V gene has CDR1 ENHRY and CDR2 SYGVKD. The CDR3 runs 15 residues. CDR3 coding DNA: TGTGCCATCAGTGCTCCCCGGGTTAGCACAGATACGCAGTATTTT. It encodes CAISAPRVSTDTQYF.

The rearrangement joins TRBV20-1 to TRBJ1-1; unclear D gene. The germline V gene encodes CDR1 DFQATT and CDR2 SNEGSKA (reference sequence). This CDR3 comprises 11 residues. V was cut by 0 bases and J by 8 bases, with 7 bases left in between. CDR3 amino acids: CSARDFGEAFF. CDR3 coding DNA: TGCAGTGCTAGAGATTTTGGGGAAGCTTTCTTT.

V gene TRBV11-3 combines with J gene TRBJ2-3; TRBD1 matches 9 bases. The CDR3 totals 16 residues. Per germline, CDR1 SGHNT and CDR2 YENEEA. The V segment lost 3 bases and the J segment 0 bases; nucleotides outside the gene matches: 4. CDR3 loop: CASSFAGTGSTDTQYF. The CDR3 coding sequence is TGTGCCAGCAGCTTCGCCGGGACAGGGAGCACAGATACGCAGTATTTT. Looking up the rest from reference TRBV11-3 and TRBJ2-3 gives the full variable domain: EAGVVQSPRYKIIEKKQPVAFWCNPISGHNTLYWYLQNLGQGPELLIRYENEEAVDDSQLPKDRFSAERLKGVDSTLKIQPAELGDSAVYLCASSFAGTGSTDTQYFGPGTRLTVL.

This chain connects TRBV18 to TRBJ1-2; TRBD1 matches at 11 bases. The ends lost 6 bases at V and 6 bases at J; junction bases unmatched: 6. Germline assignment: CDR1 KGHSH and CDR2 LQKENI. The CDR3 covers 14 residues. The CDR3 DNA reads TGTGCCAGCTCCCAGGACAGGGGGCCCGATGGCTACACCTTC. This sequence encodes CASSQDRGPDGYTF.